Included here is one TCR beta chain sequence, with context. Its target is not known. Preparation of the TCRbeta library involved a method that used unique molecular identifiers. In TCRdb, the PCR reads were re-called with MiXCR into one record per CDR3 protein. The sample has approximately 630,000 distinct CDR3 sequences, around 14% seen once; the top ten hold roughly 0.84%. The V and J ends lost 1 base and 4 bases, in that order; junction bases with no gene match: 9. The germline V gene has CDR1 DFQATT and CDR2 SNEGSKA (reference sequence). CDR3 length: 15 amino acids. The sample originates from a study of T-cell reconstitution after alpha-beta-depleted transplantation in children. Study-wide results and caveats: Reported findings indicate that, about two months after transplant, alpha-beta T cells came from several hundred expanded clones, which were derived from non-depleted graft cells.

The material sequenced was PBMCs, taken before TCRalphabeta/CD19-depleted stem cell transplant. The receptor was isolated from a girl aged 2-15 years with congenital amegakaryocytic thrombocytopenia, due to receive a stem cell transplant. The J gene is TRBJ2-7, the V gene TRBV20-1, with TRBD1 matching over 8 bases. The CDR3 nucleotides are TGCAGTGCTAGAGTTTTGGCAGGGGGCAGTTACGAGCAGTACTTC. The encoded protein is CSARVLAGGSYEQYF.